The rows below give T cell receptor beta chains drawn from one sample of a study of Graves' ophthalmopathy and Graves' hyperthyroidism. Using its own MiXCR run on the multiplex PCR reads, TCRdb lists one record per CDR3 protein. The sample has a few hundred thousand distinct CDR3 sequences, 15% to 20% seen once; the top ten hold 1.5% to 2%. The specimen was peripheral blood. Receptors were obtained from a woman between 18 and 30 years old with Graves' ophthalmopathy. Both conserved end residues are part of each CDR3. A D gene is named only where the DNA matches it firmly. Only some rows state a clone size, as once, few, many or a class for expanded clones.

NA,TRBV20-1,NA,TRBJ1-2,TGCAGTGCTAGAGAGACCGTCTCCTATGGCTACACCTTC,CSARETVSYGYTF
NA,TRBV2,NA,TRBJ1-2,TGTGCCAGCAGCCAAGATTTCGGGGGAAGTGGCTACACCTTC,CASSQDFGGSGYTF
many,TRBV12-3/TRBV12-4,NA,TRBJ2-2,TGTGCCAGCAGTTTCACCGGGGAGCTGTTTTTT,CASSFTGELFF
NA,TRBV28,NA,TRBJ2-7,TGTGCCAGCAGTTTTTTGGGCAGCGAAGTAAACGAGCAGTACTTC,CASSFLGSEVNEQYF
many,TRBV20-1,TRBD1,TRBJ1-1,TGCAGTCCCCCCCCCGACAGGGGAGGGAACACTGAAGCTTTCTTT,CSPPPDRGGNTEAFF
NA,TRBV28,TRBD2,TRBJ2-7,TGTGCCAGCAGTTTATCGCTAGCGGAACCCTACGAGCAGTACTTC,CASSLSLAEPYEQYF
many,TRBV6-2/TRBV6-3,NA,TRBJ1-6,TGTGCCAGCAGTTACTCCGGGGCGCGGGATTCACCCCTCCACTTT,CASSYSGARDSPLHF
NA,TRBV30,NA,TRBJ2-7,TGTGCCTGGAGTAGTATCCGGGAGCAGTACTTC,CAWSSIREQYF
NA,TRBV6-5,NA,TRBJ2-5,TGTGCCAGCAGTTACTCGGTAGGGCGAGAGACCCAGTACTTC,CASSYSVGRETQYF
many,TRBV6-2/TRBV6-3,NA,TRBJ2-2,TGTGCCAGCAGTTACTCGATAGGCAGGCTGAACACCGGGGAGCTGTTTTTT,CASSYSIGRLNTGELFF
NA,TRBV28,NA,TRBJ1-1,TGTGCCAGCAGGGGACCTACAACTGAAGCTTTCTTT,CASRGPTTEAFF
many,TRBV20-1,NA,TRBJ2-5,TGCAGTGCTAGTCACCGCCAAGAGACCCAGTACTTC,CSASHRQETQYF
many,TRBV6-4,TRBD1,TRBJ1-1,TGTGCCAGCAAGCCAGGGACAGGGTTTGATAGGTACACTGAAGCTTTCTTT,CASKPGTGFDRYTEAFF
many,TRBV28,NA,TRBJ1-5,TGTGCCAGCAGTTTAATCCGGGTAGCCAGTCGGCCCCAGCATTTT,CASSLIRVASRPQHF
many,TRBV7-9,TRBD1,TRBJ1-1,TGTGCCAGCAGCTCCAGGGGGTTGGGGGAAGCTTTCTTT,CASSSRGLGEAFF
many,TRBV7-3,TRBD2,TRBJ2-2,TGTGCCAGCAGCTCACCCCGAGGACTAGCGGGAACCGGGGAGCTGTTTTTT,CASSSPRGLAGTGELFF
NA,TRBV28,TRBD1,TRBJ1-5,TGTGCCAGCAGTCTGACAGGGACACGGACCCAGCATTTT,CASSLTGTRTQHF
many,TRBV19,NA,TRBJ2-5,TGTGCCAGTAGTATTAGCCCTCAAGAGACCCAGTACTTC,CASSISPQETQYF
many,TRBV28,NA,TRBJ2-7,TGTGCCAGCAGTTGGGACATAAGAGGCGAGCAGTACTTC,CASSWDIRGEQYF
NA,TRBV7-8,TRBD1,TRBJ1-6,TGTGCCAGCAGCTCTCCGGGACAGGGAAATTCACCCCTCCACTTT,CASSSPGQGNSPLHF
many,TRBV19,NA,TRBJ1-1,TGTGCCAGTAGTATAGGGGGGACCACTGAAGCTTTCTTT,CASSIGGTTEAFF
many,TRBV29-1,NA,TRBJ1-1,TGCAGCGTTCTGGACAGCTTTATGAACACTGAAGCTTTCTTT,CSVLDSFMNTEAFF
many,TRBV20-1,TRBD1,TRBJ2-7,TGCAGTGCTAGTAACGACAGGGGCGCCTACGAGCAGTACTTC,CSASNDRGAYEQYF
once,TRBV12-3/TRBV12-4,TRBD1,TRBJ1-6,TGTGCCAGCAGCCCAGGGGGCGTATTACCCCTCCACTTT,CASSPGGVLPLHF
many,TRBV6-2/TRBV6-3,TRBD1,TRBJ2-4,TGTGCCAGCAGAGGACCGATCCGGGACAGGGCCAACATTCAGTACTTC,CASRGPIRDRANIQYF
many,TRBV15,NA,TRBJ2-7,TGTGCCACCAGCAGAGCCGGGATTGGTACCTACGAGCAGTACTTC,CATSRAGIGTYEQYF
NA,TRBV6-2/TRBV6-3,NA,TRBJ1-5,TGTGCCAGCAGTTACCCGGCCAGGGGAGGTAATCAGCCCCAGCATTTT,CASSYPARGGNQPQHF
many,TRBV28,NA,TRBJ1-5,TGTGCCAGCAGTTTAGAAAGTCCGCCAACTAATCAGCCCCAGCATTTT,CASSLESPPTNQPQHF
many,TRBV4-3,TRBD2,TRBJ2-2,TGCGCCAGCAGCCAACTAGCGGGATCCGGGGAGCTGTTTTTT,CASSQLAGSGELFF
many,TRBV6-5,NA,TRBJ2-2,TGTGCCAGCCGGGGGGCGGGGGCTTTGGGAACCGGGGAGCTGTTTTTT,CASRGAGALGTGELFF
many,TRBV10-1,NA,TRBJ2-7,TGCGCCAGCAGTGAGTCGATCGGCCCCTACGAGCAGTACTTC,CASSESIGPYEQYF
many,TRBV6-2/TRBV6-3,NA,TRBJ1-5,TGTGCCAGCAGTTACCAGGGACAAAATCAGCCCCAGCATTTT,CASSYQGQNQPQHF
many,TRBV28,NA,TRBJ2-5,TGTGCCAGCAGGTCCTCGAACAGGGTGGGTCCGGAGACCCAGTACTTC,CASRSSNRVGPETQYF
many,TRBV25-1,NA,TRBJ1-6,TGTGCCAGCAGTGATGGGTCTCGGTATAATTCACCCCTCCACTTT,CASSDGSRYNSPLHF
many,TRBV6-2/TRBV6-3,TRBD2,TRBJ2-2,TGTGCCAGCAGGATGGCGGGAGGTTCTGGGGAGCTGTTTTTT,CASRMAGGSGELFF
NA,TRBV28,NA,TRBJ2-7,TGTGCCAGCAGCCGCCGCGGTTGGGACGAGCAGTACTTC,CASSRRGWDEQYF
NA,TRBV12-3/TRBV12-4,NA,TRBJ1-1,TGTGCCAGCAGTTTTCGGGGGGCTTCTGAAGCTTTCTTT,CASSFRGASEAFF